Below, one T cell receptor (beta chain) is given with its context. Its antigen is as yet unknown. The data belong to a study of early stage breast cancer tumors. Here immunoSEQ multiplex PCR was the method, and the copy in TCRdb shows in-frame clones only, minus some. The table has approximately 31,000 clones, 70% to 75% seen once; the top ten hold about 9.4%. The CDR3 sequence is 12 residues long. Between the trimmed V and J ends, which lost 3 bases and 2 bases, there was a span of 4 bases. CDR1 KGHSH and CDR2 LQKENI come from the germline V gene. Notes on the study in general: Unsorted bulk genomic DNA sequencing lacked pairing and functional marker data. Tumors had approximately 2.5-fold higher T cell density than normal breast. Enriched TCRB sequences shared across patients were mostly commonly generated sequences.

Tumor samples used roughly 17-55 mg of diced tissue. This TCR was sampled from a young adult with breast cancer. The sequenced sample consisted of breast tumor tissue. This chain joins TRBV18 and TRBJ2-5; no clear D gene. This CDR3 reads CASSPDQETQYF. Written as DNA, the CDR3 is TGTGCCAGCTCACCCGATCAAGAGACCCAGTACTTC.